The T cell receptor beta chain under discussion was sequenced for a study of lymphopenia after photon versus proton radiotherapy. Notes on the study in general: Post-nadir TCR diversity decline inversely tracked overall survival among those who died. Oligoclonal CD8+ Temra expansion after nadir drove photon patients' diversity drop. Photon-treated patients lost naive T cells and TCR diversity; proton-treated stayed stable. Authors raise, but do not show, better survival with proton therapy.

This CDR3 region has 12 residues. V was pared by 5 bases and J by 0 bases, with 5 bases between. Germline-derived CDR1 and CDR2 are MNHEY and SMNVEV (reference sequence). For this clone: Its antigen remains unknown.

TCRdb's copy holds only in-frame clones and misses some; the assay was immunoSEQ multiplex PCR. The data contain approximately 150,000 clones, around nine tenths of them singletons. The chain has TRBV27 and TRBJ2-7, with no clear D. This clonotype was obtained from a man between 45 and 60 years old with gastric cancer. Specimen: peripheral blood, collected from a patient treated with photon-based radiotherapy. The CDR3 here is CASSPNSYEQYF. The CDR3 DNA is TGTGCCAGCAGTCCGAACTCCTACGAGCAGTACTTC.